The clone carrying this T cell receptor beta chain showed up just a few times. Its antigen is not known. These data are taken from a study of identical twins. Study results and limitations: Cord blood's abundant beta clonotypes had fewer insertions, unlike memory repertoires.

The CDR3 runs 14 residues. The germline V gene encodes CDR1 LGHDT and CDR2 YNNKEL (reference sequence). Between the trimmed V and J ends, which lost 0 bases and 2 bases, there was a span of 7 bases. TCRdb redid the calling of the 5' RACE reads with MiXCR, one entry per CDR3 protein. Here the sample spans a few hundred thousand distinct CDR3 sequences, 9% to 15% being singletons. The same data also contributed to another study, on yellow fever vaccine responses in identical twins.

The receptor's source is a woman under 30 in good health. V and J are TRBV3-1 and TRBJ2-5; D may be TRBD2 (5 bases). Sequences were obtained from CD8+ T cells sorted from blood. The CDR3 loop reads CASSQEREQETQYF. In DNA, the CDR3 is TGTGCCAGCAGCCAAGAACGGGAACAAGAGACCCAGTACTTC.